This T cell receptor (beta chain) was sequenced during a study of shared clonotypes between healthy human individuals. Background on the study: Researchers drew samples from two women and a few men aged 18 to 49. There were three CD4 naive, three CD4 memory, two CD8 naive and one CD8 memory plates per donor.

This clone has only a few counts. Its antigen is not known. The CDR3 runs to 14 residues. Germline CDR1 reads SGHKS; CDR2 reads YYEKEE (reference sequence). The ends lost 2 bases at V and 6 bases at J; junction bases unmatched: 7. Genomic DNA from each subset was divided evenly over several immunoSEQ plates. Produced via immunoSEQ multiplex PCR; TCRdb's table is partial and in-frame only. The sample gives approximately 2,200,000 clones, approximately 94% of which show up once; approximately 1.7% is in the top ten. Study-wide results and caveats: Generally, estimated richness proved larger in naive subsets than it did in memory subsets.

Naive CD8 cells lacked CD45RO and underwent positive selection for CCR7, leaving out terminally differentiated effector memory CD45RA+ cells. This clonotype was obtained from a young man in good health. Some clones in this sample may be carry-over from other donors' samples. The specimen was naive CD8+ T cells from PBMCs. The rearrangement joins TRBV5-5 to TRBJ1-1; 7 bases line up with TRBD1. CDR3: CASSFGRTGPEAFF. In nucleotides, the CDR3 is TGTGCCAGCAGCTTTGGGAGGACAGGCCCTGAAGCTTTCTTT. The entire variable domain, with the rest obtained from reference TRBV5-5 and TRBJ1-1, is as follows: DAGVTQSPTHLIKTRGQQVTLRCSPISGHKSVSWYQQVLGQGPQFIFQYYEKEERGRGNFPDRFSARQFPNYSSELNVNALLLGDSALYLCASSFGRTGPEAFFGQGTRLTVV.